The 19 T cell receptor beta chains below come from one sample, sequenced in a study of cytomegalovirus exposure and HLA in healthy donors. The PCR made use of 60 Vbeta and 13 Jbeta primers. Method: immunoSEQ multiplex PCR; TCRdb's copy keeps in-frame clones and lacks some. The sample has roughly 63,000 clones, over 60% seen once. The specimen sequenced was PBMCs. These receptors all come from a man in his forties or fifties in good health and CMV-seropositive.

This chain connects TRBV30 to TRBJ1-2; 8 nucleotides match TRBD1. The CDR3 extends over 14 amino acids. The ends lost 3 bases at V and 2 bases at J; junction bases unmatched: 5. In germline, CDR1 is GTSNPN, CDR2 SVGIG (reference sequence). The CDR3 DNA follows: TGTGCCTGGAGCCCGACAGGGGCCAACTATGGCTACACCTTC. Translating it yields CAWSPTGANYGYTF.

V gene TRBV6-4 combines with J gene TRBJ2-7; 13 nucleotides match TRBD2. The CDR3 length is 15 residues. Germline CDR1 reads MRHNA; CDR2 reads SNTAGT. V shed 4 bases, J shed 7 bases, and the junction held 7 bases outside the gene matches. CDR3 sequence: CASSAGLAGVKEQYF. The CDR3, as DNA: TGTGCCAGCAGTGCCGGACTAGCGGGAGTGAAAGAGCAGTACTTC.

The chain recombines TRBV7-2 with TRBJ2-2, with 9 bases lining up with TRBD2. Germline CDR1 is SGHTA and CDR2 is FQGNSA. V trimming: 3 bases; J trimming: 7 bases; junction bases outside the gene matches: 6. This CDR3 is built from 15 residues. The CDR3 is CASSFGGREGGELFF. Here the CDR3 DNA reads TGTGCCAGCAGCTTCGGCGGGAGGGAGGGCGGGGAGCTGTTTTTT.

This chain connects TRBV6-6 to TRBJ1-1, with D possibly being TRBD1 (6 bases). Germline V gene lookup returns CDR1 MNHNY and CDR2 SVGAGI (reference sequence). This CDR3 has 16 amino acids. With 4 bases removed from V and 3 bases from J, the gap between germline ends came to 18 bases. In DNA form, the CDR3 reads TGTGCCAGCAGTTGGCTAGCGGCAGGGGTGGACACTGAAGCTTTCTTT. This gives the protein CASSWLAAGVDTEAFF.

This clone was seen a handful of times. The chain joins TRBV7-2 to TRBJ2-5, with D perhaps TRBD1 (5 bases). Germline-derived CDR1 and CDR2 are SGHTA and FQGNSA. Trimming stripped 5 bases from V and 1 base from J, with 23 bases between. The CDR3 has 18 amino acids. Here the CDR3 reads CASSPGLRGGPGQETQYF. The CDR3 DNA reads as TGTGCCAGCAGCCCCGGTCTAAGGGGTGGCCCGGGCCAAGAGACCCAGTACTTC.

The chain joins TRBV28 to TRBJ1-5, with a possible D match to TRBD1 (6 bases). Germline assignment: CDR1 MDHEN and CDR2 SYDVKM. This CDR3 contains 15 residues. V gave up 5 bases and J gave up 2 bases, with 13 bases separating them. The CDR3 here is CASSDPRGGNQPQHF. Written as DNA, the CDR3 is TGTGCCAGCAGTGACCCCAGGGGCGGCAATCAGCCCCAGCATTTT.

V usage is TRBV4-1 and J usage is TRBJ2-2; D might be TRBD1 (6 bases). V lost 1 base to trimming and J lost 6 bases, with 9 bases between them. CDR1 and CDR2 from the germline V gene are MGHRA and YSYEKL. The CDR3 spans 14 residues. CDR3 protein: CASSQVQGPGELFF. DNA for the CDR3: TGCGCCAGCAGCCAAGTTCAGGGGCCCGGGGAGCTGTTTTTT.

Comment on this clone: Within the sample, other DNA sequences also encode this same CDR3. CDR3 nucleotides: TGTGCCAGCAACCGACAGGGCCCGAACACTGAAGCTTTCTTT. Its translation: CASNRQGPNTEAFF. The chain recombines TRBV27 with TRBJ1-1, with 7 bases matching TRBD1. The CDR3 extends over 14 amino acids. The germline V gene encodes CDR1 MNHEY and CDR2 SMNVEV (reference sequence). V shed 7 bases and J 1 base; nucleotides not matched to a gene: 6.

The rearrangement uses TRBV5-6 and TRBJ2-6, with no clear D. The CDR3 has 15 residues. V dropped 4 bases and J dropped 0 bases, with 8 bases sitting between them. In germline, CDR1 is SGHDT, CDR2 YYEEEE. The CDR3 loop reads CASSRRSSGANVLTF. The DNA of the CDR3 is TGTGCCAGCAGCCGAAGGAGCTCTGGGGCCAACGTCCTGACTTTC. Combining the CDR3 with reference TRBV5-6 and TRBJ2-6 gives the whole variable domain DAGVTQSPTHLIKTRGQQVTLRCSPKSGHDTVSWYQQALGQGPQFIFQYYEEEERQRGNFPDRFSGHQFPNYSSELNVNALLLGDSALYLCASSRRSSGANVLTFGAGSRLTVL.

This clone appeared a single time. The chain carries TRBV4-1 and TRBJ2-2, with 8 positions matching TRBD2. V lost 0 bases to trimming and J lost 0 bases; unmatched junction nucleotides: 3. The germline gives CDR1 MGHRA, CDR2 YSYEKL. This CDR3 has 17 amino acids. The CDR3 DNA sequence: TGCGCCAGCAGCCAAGATGCGACTAGCGCGAACACCGGGGAGCTGTTTTTT. It encodes CASSQDATSANTGELFF.

V is TRBV10-2 and J is TRBJ1-5; possibly TRBD1 for D (6 bases). CDR1 and CDR2 from the germline V gene are WSHSY and SAAADI. V lost 7 bases and J 1 base, leaving 17 bases between the germline ends. The CDR3 is 16 residues long. The DNA of the CDR3 is TGCGCCAGCAAAAATACAGGGTCTGGGAGCAATCAGCCCCAGCATTTT. Its translation: CASKNTGSGSNQPQHF.

The J gene is TRBJ1-1, the V gene TRBV5-1; 10 nucleotides match TRBD1. The CDR3 runs 16 residues. The germline gives CDR1 SGHRS, CDR2 YFSETQ. J was trimmed by 1 base and V by 5 bases; bases with no gene match: 8. The CDR3 sequence is CASRATTGGGNTEAFF. The CDR3 DNA is TGCGCCAGCAGGGCGACGACAGGGGGCGGGAACACTGAAGCTTTCTTT.

V usage is TRBV7-9 and J usage is TRBJ2-4, with a possible D match to TRBD2 (6 bases). This CDR3 is built from 14 residues. V was trimmed by 5 bases and J by 7 bases, leaving 15 bases between them. Germline V gene lookup returns CDR1 SEHNR and CDR2 FQNEAQ (reference sequence). The CDR3 nucleotides read TGTGCCAGCAGCCGGGACTTAAGGTTGAACATTCAGTACTTC. It codes for CASSRDLRLNIQYF.

In DNA form, the CDR3 reads TGCAGCGTGGGAAACAGGGGCTCGGGGGAAAAACTGTTTTTT. The encoded protein is CSVGNRGSGEKLFF. This chain uses TRBV29-1 with TRBJ1-4; 7 bases fit TRBD1. Germline assignment: CDR1 SQVTM and CDR2 ANQGSEA. The CDR3 is 14 amino acids. Trimming at V came to 6 bases and at J to 8 bases, leaving 12 bases not matched to a gene. Full variable domain (remainder filled in from reference TRBV29-1 and TRBJ1-4): SAVISQKPSRDICQRGTSLTIQCQVDSQVTMMFWYRQQPGQSLTLIATANQGSEATYESGFVIDKFPISRPNLTFSTLTVSNMSPEDSSIYLCSVGNRGSGEKLFFGSGTQLSVL.

This chain connects TRBV6-6 to TRBJ1-3; D is possibly TRBD1 (5 bases). V was cut by 6 bases and J by 0 bases, with 15 bases left in between. The CDR3 contains 16 residues. Germline loops: CDR1 MNHNY, CDR2 SVGAGI (reference sequence). The CDR3: CASSRPQGDSGNTIYF. The CDR3, as DNA: TGTGCCAGCAGCCGCCCGCAGGGCGACTCTGGAAACACCATATATTTT.

This chain connects TRBV11-2 to TRBJ2-7; D gene unclear. V lost 1 base to trimming and J lost 9 bases, with 22 bases between them. There are 16 residues in the CDR3. CDR1 is SGHAT and CDR2 is FQNNGV in the germline V gene. The chain's CDR3 is CASSLGGQSTTVGQYF. The CDR3, as DNA: TGTGCCAGCAGCTTAGGAGGCCAGTCCACCACGGTAGGGCAGTACTTC.

Turning to this clone: An end of the junction differs from the germline gene, which may be a read error. The CDR3, as DNA: TGTGCCATCAGTGGGGAAGCCCGGGAACAAAACAATCAGTACTTC. This gives the protein CAISGEAREQNNQYF. The chain links TRBV10-3 to TRBJ2-4, with D tentatively TRBD2 (5 bases). The germline CDR1 and CDR2 sequences are ENHRY and SYGVKD. There are 15 residues in the CDR3.

The chain links TRBV7-2 to TRBJ1-2; 8 nucleotides agree with TRBD1. Germline loops: CDR1 SGHTA, CDR2 FQGNSA. The CDR3 has 15 residues. The ends lost 2 bases at V and 4 bases at J; junction bases unmatched: 6. CDR3 loop: CASSLYRGAGYGYTF. The CDR3 nucleotides read TGTGCCAGCAGCTTATACAGGGGGGCAGGCTATGGCTACACCTTC.

The rearrangement links TRBV28 to TRBJ2-3; TRBD2 is a possible D gene (6 bases). This CDR3 is 14 amino acids long. V lost 6 bases to trimming and J lost 7 bases, with 17 bases between them. CDR1 and CDR2 from the germline V gene are MDHEN and SYDVKM. CDR3 in amino acids: CASRIRTGGNTQYF. CDR3 nucleotides: TGTGCCAGCAGGATTAGAACCGGGGGTAATACGCAGTATTTT.